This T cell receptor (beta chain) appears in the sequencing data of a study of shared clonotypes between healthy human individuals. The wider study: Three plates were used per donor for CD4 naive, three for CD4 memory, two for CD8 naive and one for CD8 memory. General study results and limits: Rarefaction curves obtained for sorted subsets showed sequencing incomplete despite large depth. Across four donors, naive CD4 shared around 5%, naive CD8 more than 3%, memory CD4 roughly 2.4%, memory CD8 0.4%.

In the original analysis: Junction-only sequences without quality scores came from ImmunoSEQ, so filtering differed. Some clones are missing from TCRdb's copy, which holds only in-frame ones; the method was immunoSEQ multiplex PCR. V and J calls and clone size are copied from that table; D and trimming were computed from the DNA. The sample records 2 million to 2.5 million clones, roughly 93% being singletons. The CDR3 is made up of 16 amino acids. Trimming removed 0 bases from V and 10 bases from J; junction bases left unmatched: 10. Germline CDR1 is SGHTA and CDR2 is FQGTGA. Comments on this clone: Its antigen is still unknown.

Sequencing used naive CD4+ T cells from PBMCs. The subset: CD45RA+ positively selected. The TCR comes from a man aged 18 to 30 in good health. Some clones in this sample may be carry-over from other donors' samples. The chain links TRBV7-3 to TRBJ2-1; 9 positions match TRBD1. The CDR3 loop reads CASSLTRTGVTREQFF. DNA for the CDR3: TGTGCCAGCAGCTTAACTCGGACAGGGGTCACAAGAGAGCAGTTCTTC.